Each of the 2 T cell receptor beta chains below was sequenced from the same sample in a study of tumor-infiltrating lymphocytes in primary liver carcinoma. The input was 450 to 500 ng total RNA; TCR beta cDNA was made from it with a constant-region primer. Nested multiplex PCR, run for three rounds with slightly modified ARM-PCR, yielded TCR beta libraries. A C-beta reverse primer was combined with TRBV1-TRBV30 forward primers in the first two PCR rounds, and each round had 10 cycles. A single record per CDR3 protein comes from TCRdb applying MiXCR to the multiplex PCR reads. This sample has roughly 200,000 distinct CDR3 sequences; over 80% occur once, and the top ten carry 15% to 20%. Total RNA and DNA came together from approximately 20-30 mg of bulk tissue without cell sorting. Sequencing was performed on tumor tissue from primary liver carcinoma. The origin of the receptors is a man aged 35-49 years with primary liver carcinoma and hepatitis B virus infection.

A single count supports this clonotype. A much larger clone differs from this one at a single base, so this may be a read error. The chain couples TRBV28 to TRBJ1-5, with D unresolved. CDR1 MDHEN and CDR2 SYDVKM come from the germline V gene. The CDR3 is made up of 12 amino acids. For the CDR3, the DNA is TGTGCCAACAGTTCGGGAGGTCAGCCCCAGCATTTT. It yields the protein CANSSGGQPQHF.

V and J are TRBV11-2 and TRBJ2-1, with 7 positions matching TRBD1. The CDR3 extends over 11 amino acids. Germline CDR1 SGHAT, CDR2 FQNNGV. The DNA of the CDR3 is TGTGCGGGCAGCTTGGACAGGGAGCAGTTCTTC. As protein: CAGSLDREQFF.